Listed here are 26 T cell receptor beta chains from one sample, sequenced in a study of low-dose radiotherapy and immunotherapy resistance in tumors. Priming of first-strand cDNA relied on TRAV- and TRBV-specific primers (covering alpha and beta chains). TCRs were amplified for 15 to 25 PCR cycles with a constant-region primer and V-primer adapter. TCRdb redid the calling of the reads with MiXCR, one entry per CDR3 protein. This repertoire shows around 10,000 distinct CDR3 sequences, around three fifths found once; its top ten account for 10% to 15%. These receptors originate from a human donor with advanced metastatic prostate, ovarian, gallbladder or colorectal cancer (not recorded which). This table probably holds off-target reads from a library built for another chain.

The chain carries TRBV24-1 and TRBJ2-1, with D perhaps matching TRBD1 or TRBD2 (5 bases each). V dropped 4 bases and J dropped 13 bases, with 10 bases sitting between them. The CDR3 has 11 amino acids. CDR1 is KGHDR, CDR2 SFDVKD, per germline. CDR3 nucleotides: TGTGCCACCAGTGAATGGGACGTTCAGTTCTTC. Translated: CATSEWDVQFF.

The CDR3 region has the DNA TGTGCCAGCACCTTGACAGGGGGCTACCGCTACGAGCAGTACTTC. The encoded protein is CASTLTGGYRYEQYF. V usage is TRBV28 and J usage is TRBJ2-7; 10 bases match TRBD1. The germline V gene has CDR1 MDHEN and CDR2 SYDVKM. V gave up 7 bases and J gave up 3 bases; unmatched junction bases: 9. The CDR3 length is 15 residues.

J is TRBJ2-3 and V is TRBV12-3 or TRBV12-4, with TRBD2 identical over 12 bases. V gave up 4 bases and J gave up 2 bases; unmatched junction bases: 4. This CDR3 has 16 amino acids. The CDR3 protein is CASSSLAGGTTDTQYF. The CDR3 DNA reads as TGTGCCAGCAGTTCCCTAGCGGGAGGGACCACAGATACGCAGTATTTT.

This clonotype occurred once. The chain has TRBV24-1 and TRBJ2-1, with unresolved D. This CDR3 contains 15 residues. Trimming left V 4 bases short and J 4 bases short, with 13 bases between. CDR1 is KGHDR and CDR2 is SFDVKD in the germline V gene. CDR3: CATSDPLDGYNEQFF. The CDR3 DNA reads TGTGCCACCAGTGACCCTCTTGACGGATACAATGAGCAGTTCTTC.

There are a few counts of this clonotype. The V gene is TRBV14, the J gene TRBJ1-6; D unresolved. The germline CDR1 and CDR2 sequences are SGHDN and FVKESK. This CDR3 region has 13 residues. The V gene lost 8 bases and the J gene lost 0 bases, with 5 bases spanning the gap. The CDR3 sequence: CASGSSYNSPLHF. CDR3 sequence (DNA): TGTGCCAGCGGGAGCTCCTATAATTCACCCCTCCACTTT.

The genes are TRBV28 and TRBJ2-3, with 9 bases lining up with TRBD2. The CDR3 is 15 amino acids. Germline CDR1 reads MDHEN; CDR2 reads SYDVKM. V trimming: 6 bases; J trimming: 4 bases; junction bases outside the gene matches: 8. CDR3 sequence (DNA): TGTGCCAGCAGAGGGCCTGGCGGGGGGGCAGATACGCAGTATTTT. As protein: CASRGPGGGADTQYF.

This chain joins TRBV5-1 and TRBJ2-7; a possible D gene is TRBD1 (5 bases). Trimming stripped 1 base from V and 3 bases from J, with 8 bases between. The CDR3 consists of 13 residues. Germline V gene lookup returns CDR1 SGHRS and CDR2 YFSETQ. The CDR3 here is CASSLQGSYEQYF. CDR3 DNA: TGCGCCAGCAGCTTGCAGGGTAGCTACGAGCAGTACTTC.

The chain links TRBV7-2 to TRBJ1-4; TRBD1 agrees at 9 bases. Per the germline V gene, CDR1 is SGHTA and CDR2 is FQGNSA. This CDR3 spans 14 amino acids. Trimming at V came to 5 bases and at J to 6 bases, leaving 4 bases not matched to a gene. CDR3 DNA: TGTGCCAGCAGCGCACAGGGGGCATATGAAAAACTGTTTTTT. Its protein product is CASSAQGAYEKLFF.

This clonotype was detected only once. V gene TRBV28 combines with J gene TRBJ2-7; 7 bases line up with TRBD1. The V and J ends lost 7 bases and 2 bases, in that order; junction bases with no gene match: 8. The CDR3 is 14 amino acids. Germline CDR1 and CDR2: MDHEN and SYDVKM. CDR3 residues: CASMHRGRTYEQYF. The DNA of the CDR3 is TGTGCCAGCATGCACAGGGGACGTACCTACGAGCAGTACTTC.

The V gene is TRBV6-2 or TRBV6-3, the J gene TRBJ1-1; 8 positions match TRBD1. Trimming at V came to 0 bases and at J to 7 bases, leaving 7 bases not matched to a gene. The CDR3 consists of 15 residues. Looked up from germline, CDR1 is MNHEY and CDR2 is SVGEGT. CDR3 protein: CASSYSRQGPGEAFF. The CDR3 DNA reads as TGTGCCAGCAGTTACTCGAGACAGGGGCCCGGTGAAGCTTTCTTT.

By share, this clonotype ranks as medium-sized (0.01 to 0.1%). The chain joins TRBV28 to TRBJ2-7; 8 bases match TRBD2. This CDR3 comprises 12 residues. The ends lost 10 bases at V and 3 bases at J; junction bases unmatched: 5. Germline-derived CDR1 and CDR2 are MDHEN and SYDVKM. The CDR3 bases are TGTGCCACCTCGGGAGGGGGCTACGAGCAGTACTTC. Its translation: CATSGGGYEQYF.

The genes are TRBV10-2 and TRBJ2-7, with D tentatively TRBD2 (5 bases). The CDR3 length is 12 residues. Deletions cut 1 base from V and 6 bases from J, with 7 bases between. Germline V CDR1 and CDR2: WSHSY, SAAADI. This CDR3 is CASSEFSGEQYF. CDR3 DNA sequence: TGCGCCAGCAGTGAGTTCAGCGGCGAGCAGTACTTC.

The chain links TRBV7-6 to TRBJ1-1, with 11 bases identical to TRBD1. J lost 4 bases, V lost 0 bases, and 1 base had no gene match. The CDR3 totals 15 residues. CDR1 and CDR2 (germline): SGHVS, FNYEAQ. The CDR3 spells CASSLAGTGGTEAFF. As DNA, the CDR3 is TGTGCCAGCAGCTTAGCCGGGACAGGGGGCACTGAAGCTTTCTTT.

The chain carries TRBV14 and TRBJ2-3; 7 nucleotides line up with TRBD1. Germline CDR1 SGHDN, CDR2 FVKESK. V was pared by 4 bases and J by 4 bases, with 2 bases of the junction left unmatched. The CDR3 has 13 residues. CDR3 nucleotide sequence: TGTGCCAGCAGCCCGCAGGGGGCAGATACGCAGTATTTT. Residues: CASSPQGADTQYF. Combining the CDR3 with reference TRBV14 and TRBJ2-3 gives the whole variable domain EAGVTQFPSHSVIEKGQTVTLRCDPISGHDNLYWYRRVMGKEIKFLLHFVKESKQDESGMPNNRFLAERTGGTYSTLKVQPAELEDSGVYFCASSPQGADTQYFGPGTRLTVL.

The rearrangement joins TRBV5-1 to TRBJ2-4; D may be TRBD2 (6 bases). This CDR3 region has 14 residues. Trimming stripped 3 bases from V and 5 bases from J, with 12 bases between. Germline V gene sequence: CDR1 SGHRS, CDR2 YFSETQ. The CDR3 bases are TGCGCCAGCAGCTACGGGACTCAGGAAAACATTCAGTACTTC. The encoded protein is CASSYGTQENIQYF.

The J gene is TRBJ2-5, the V gene TRBV6-2 or TRBV6-3; no firm D call. The CDR3 loop spans 16 amino acids. V lost 5 bases and J 1 base, leaving 17 bases between the germline ends. The germline V gene has CDR1 MNHEY and CDR2 SVGEGT. The CDR3 loop reads CASSDVGNGGQETQYF. The DNA for the CDR3 is TGTGCCAGCAGTGACGTGGGCAACGGCGGCCAAGAGACCCAGTACTTC.

This clonotype was detected only once. The gene calls are TRBV10-3 and TRBJ2-7, with D perhaps matching TRBD2 (7 bases). Germline assignment: CDR1 ENHRY and CDR2 SYGVKD. Trimming cost V 6 bases and J 0 bases, with 15 bases left between them. The CDR3 sequence is 15 residues long. The CDR3 DNA reads as TGTGCCATCAGCTCGGAGGGGGGGAGCTCCTACGAGCAGTACTTC. This codes for CAISSEGGSSYEQYF.

The rearrangement links TRBV3-1 to TRBJ2-1, with 10 bases that match TRBD2. V dropped 2 bases and J dropped 6; count of bases not matched to a gene: 4. Looked up from germline, CDR1 is LGHDT and CDR2 is YNNKEL (reference sequence). The CDR3 covers 15 residues. The CDR3 DNA follows: TGTGCCAGCAGCCAATCGTCTAGCGGGGGCAATGAGCAGTTCTTC. Residues: CASSQSSSGGNEQFF.

In this sample, this clonotype turned up once. The chain recombines TRBV30 with TRBJ2-1; D is undetermined. V was shortened by 3 bases and J by 4 bases, with 7 bases between the two germline ends. The length of the CDR3 is 12 residues. Germline V gene sequence: CDR1 GTSNPN, CDR2 SVGIG (reference sequence). This chain's CDR3 is CAWRSTYNEQFF. CDR3 coding DNA: TGTGCCTGGAGATCAACGTACAATGAGCAGTTCTTC.

This clonotype was picked up a small number of times. The gene calls are TRBV19 and TRBJ2-2; D tentatively fits TRBD1 or TRBD2 (5 bases each). V shed 10 bases and J shed 0 bases, with 15 bases lying between them. The CDR3 runs 15 residues. From germline, CDR1 is LNHDA and CDR2 SQIVND (reference sequence). DNA for the CDR3: TGTGCCACGTTAGGACGGGGCTCGAACACCGGGGAGCTGTTTTTT. This gives the protein CATLGRGSNTGELFF. Using reference TRBV19 and TRBJ2-2 for the parts outside the CDR3, the full variable domain is DGGITQSPKYLFRKEGQNVTLSCEQNLNHDAMYWYRQDPGQGLRLIYYSQIVNDFQKGDIAEGYSVSREKKESFPLTVTSAQKNPTAFYLCATLGRGSNTGELFFGEGSRLTVL.

J is TRBJ2-1 and V is TRBV4-2, with 7 bases matching TRBD2. With 0 bases clipped from V and 5 bases from J, the junction kept 1 base outside the gene matches. Germline-derived CDR1 and CDR2 are LGHNA and YNFKEQ. The CDR3 sequence is 14 residues long. The CDR3 spells CASSQEGTNNEQFF. The CDR3 DNA reads TGTGCCAGCAGCCAAGAAGGGACTAACAATGAGCAGTTCTTC.

This clonotype was found a few times. J is TRBJ2-3 and V is TRBV2, with D possibly being TRBD1 (6 bases). V shed 6 bases and J shed 1 base, with 8 bases lying between them. The CDR3 runs 13 residues. In germline, CDR1 is SNHLY, CDR2 FYNNEI. CDR3 sequence (DNA): TGTGCCAGCAGGGACAGCGGCACAGATACGCAGTATTTT. It specifies CASRDSGTDTQYF.

V and J are TRBV28 and TRBJ2-3, with D unresolved. Germline-derived CDR1 and CDR2 are MDHEN and SYDVKM. The CDR3 consists of 14 residues. V was cut by 3 bases and J by 4 bases, with 11 bases left in between. The DNA for the CDR3 is TGTGCCAGCAGTTTTAAGCTTTCGGCAGATACGCAGTATTTT. Its protein is CASSFKLSADTQYF.

The genes are TRBV10-1 and TRBJ2-5; D perhaps matches TRBD1 (6 bases). The CDR3 covers 13 residues. Germline V gene lookup returns CDR1 WNHNN and CDR2 SYGVQD (reference sequence). Trimming took 4 bases from V and 5 from J, leaving 11 bases between them. This CDR3 reads CASSVGAEETQYF. CDR3 DNA sequence: TGCGCCAGCAGTGTGGGGGCTGAGGAGACCCAGTACTTC.

The V call is TRBV7-2, the J call TRBJ2-7, with no clear D. V was cut by 2 bases and J by 3 bases, with 2 bases left in between. There are 11 residues in the CDR3. Germline V lookup: CDR1 SGHTA, CDR2 FQGNSA. CDR3 bases: TGTGCCAGCAGCTTACACTACGAGCAGTACTTC. This encodes CASSLHYEQYF. The full variable domain, in which reference TRBV7-2 and TRBJ2-7 provide the parts outside the CDR3, is GAGVSQSPSNKVTEKGKDVELRCDPISGHTALYWYRQSLGQGLEFLIYFQGNSAPDKSGLPSDRFSAERTGGSVSTLTIQRTQQEDSAVYLCASSLHYEQYFGPGTRLTVT.

This clonotype has a handful of counts. The rearrangement links TRBV4-3 to TRBJ2-6; D uncertain. This CDR3 is 16 amino acids long. Trimming cost V 6 bases and J 0 bases, with 12 bases left between them. CDR1 and CDR2 (germline): LGHNA, YSLEER. The CDR3 protein is CASSRRYSSGANVLTF. The CDR3 nucleotides are TGCGCCAGCAGTCGCCGATACAGCTCTGGGGCCAACGTCCTGACTTTC.